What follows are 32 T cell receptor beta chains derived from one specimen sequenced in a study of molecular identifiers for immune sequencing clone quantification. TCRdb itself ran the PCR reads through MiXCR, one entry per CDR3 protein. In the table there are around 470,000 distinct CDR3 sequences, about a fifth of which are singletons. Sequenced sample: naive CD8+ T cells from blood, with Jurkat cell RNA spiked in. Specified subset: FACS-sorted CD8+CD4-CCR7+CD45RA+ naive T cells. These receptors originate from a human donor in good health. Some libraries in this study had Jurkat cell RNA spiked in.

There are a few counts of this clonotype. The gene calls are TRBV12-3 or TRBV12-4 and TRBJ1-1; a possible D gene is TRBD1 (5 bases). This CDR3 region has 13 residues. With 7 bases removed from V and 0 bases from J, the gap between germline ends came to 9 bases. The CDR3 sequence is CASTGGLNTEAFF. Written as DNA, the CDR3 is TGTGCCAGCACCGGGGGGTTGAACACTGAAGCTTTCTTT.

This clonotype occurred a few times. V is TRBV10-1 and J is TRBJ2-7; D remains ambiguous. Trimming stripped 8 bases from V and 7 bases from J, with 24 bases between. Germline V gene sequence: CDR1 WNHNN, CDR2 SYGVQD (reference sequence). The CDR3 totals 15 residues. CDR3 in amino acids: CASSPRSGGPLEQYF. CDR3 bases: TGCGCCAGCTCACCTCGTTCGGGCGGACCATTGGAGCAGTACTTC.

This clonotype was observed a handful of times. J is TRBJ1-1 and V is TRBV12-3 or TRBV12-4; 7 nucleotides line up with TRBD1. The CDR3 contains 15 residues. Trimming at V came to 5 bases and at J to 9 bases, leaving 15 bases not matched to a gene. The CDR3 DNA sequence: TGTGCCAGCAGTCCCCCGACAGGGTCCTTGTTTAAAGCTTTCTTT. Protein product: CASSPPTGSLFKAFF.

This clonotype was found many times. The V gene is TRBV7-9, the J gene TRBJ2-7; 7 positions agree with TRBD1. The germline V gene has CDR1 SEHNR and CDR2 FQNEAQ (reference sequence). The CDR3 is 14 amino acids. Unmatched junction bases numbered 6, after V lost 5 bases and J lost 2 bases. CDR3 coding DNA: TGTGCCAGCAGCCCGACAGGGAGCCCCTACGAGCAGTACTTC. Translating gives CASSPTGSPYEQYF. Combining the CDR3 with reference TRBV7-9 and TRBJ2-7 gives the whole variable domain DTGVSQNPRHKITKRGQNVTFRCDPISEHNRLYWYRQTLGQGPEFLTYFQNEAQLEKSRLLSDRFSAERPKGSFSTLEIQRTEQGDSAMYLCASSPTGSPYEQYFGPGTRLTVT.

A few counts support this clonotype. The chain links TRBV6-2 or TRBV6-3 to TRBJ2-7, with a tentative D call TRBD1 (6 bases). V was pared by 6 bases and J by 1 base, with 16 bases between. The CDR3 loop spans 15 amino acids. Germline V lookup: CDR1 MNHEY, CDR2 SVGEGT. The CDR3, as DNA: TGTGCCAGCAGCCGGGACACAACGAGGTCCTACGAGCAGTACTTC. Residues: CASSRDTTRSYEQYF.

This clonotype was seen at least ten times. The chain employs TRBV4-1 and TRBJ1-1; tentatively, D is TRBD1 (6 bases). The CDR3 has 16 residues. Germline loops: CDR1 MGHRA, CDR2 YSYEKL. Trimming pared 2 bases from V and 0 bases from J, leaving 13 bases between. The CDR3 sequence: CASSQLTRTVNTEAFF. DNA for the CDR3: TGCGCCAGCAGCCAACTCACCCGGACAGTGAACACTGAAGCTTTCTTT.

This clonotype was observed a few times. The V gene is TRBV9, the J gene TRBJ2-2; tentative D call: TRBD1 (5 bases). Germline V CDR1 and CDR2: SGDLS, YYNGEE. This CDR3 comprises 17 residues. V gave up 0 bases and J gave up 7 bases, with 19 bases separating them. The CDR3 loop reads CASSVDRIGALGGELFF. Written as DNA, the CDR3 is TGTGCCAGCAGCGTAGATCGCATTGGGGCTTTGGGCGGGGAGCTGTTTTTT.

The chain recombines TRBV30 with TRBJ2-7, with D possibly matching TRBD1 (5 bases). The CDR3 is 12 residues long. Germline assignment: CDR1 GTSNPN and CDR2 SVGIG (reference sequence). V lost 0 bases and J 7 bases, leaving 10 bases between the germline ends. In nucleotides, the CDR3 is TGTGCCTGGAGTGTGACGCGGACAGAGCAGTACTTC. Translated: CAWSVTRTEQYF. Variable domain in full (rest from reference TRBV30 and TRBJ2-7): SQTIHQWPATLVQPVGSPLSLECTVEGTSNPNLYWYRQAAGRGLQLLFYSVGIGQISSEVPQNLSASRPQDRQFILSSKKLLLSDSGFYLCAWSVTRTEQYFGPGTRLTVT.

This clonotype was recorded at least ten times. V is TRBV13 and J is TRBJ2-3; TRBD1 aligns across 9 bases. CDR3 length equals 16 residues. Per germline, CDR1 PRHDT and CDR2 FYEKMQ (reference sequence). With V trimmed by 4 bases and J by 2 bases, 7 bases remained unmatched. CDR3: CASSSVGQGNTDTQYF. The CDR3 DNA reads TGTGCCAGCAGCTCTGTCGGACAGGGGAACACAGATACGCAGTATTTT.

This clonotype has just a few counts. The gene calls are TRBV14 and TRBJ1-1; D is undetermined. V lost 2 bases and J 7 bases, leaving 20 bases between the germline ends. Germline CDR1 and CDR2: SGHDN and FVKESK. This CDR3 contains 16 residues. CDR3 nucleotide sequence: TGTGCCAGCAGCCAATGGGAAGGACCCGGGGTTGGTGAAGCTTTCTTT. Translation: CASSQWEGPGVGEAFF.

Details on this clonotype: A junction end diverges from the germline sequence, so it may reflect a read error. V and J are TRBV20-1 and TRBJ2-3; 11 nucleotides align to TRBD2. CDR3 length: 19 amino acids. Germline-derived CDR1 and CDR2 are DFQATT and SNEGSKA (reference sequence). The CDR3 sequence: CGARDSFASGGLNTDTQYF. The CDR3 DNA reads TGCGGTGCTAGAGATTCGTTTGCTAGCGGGGGGCTTAACACAGATACGCAGTATTTT.

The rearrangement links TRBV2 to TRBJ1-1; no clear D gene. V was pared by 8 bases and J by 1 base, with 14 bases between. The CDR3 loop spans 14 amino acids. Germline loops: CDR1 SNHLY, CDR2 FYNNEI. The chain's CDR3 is CASREDYSNTEAFF. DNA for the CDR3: TGTGCCAGCCGGGAGGACTACTCGAACACTGAAGCTTTCTTT.

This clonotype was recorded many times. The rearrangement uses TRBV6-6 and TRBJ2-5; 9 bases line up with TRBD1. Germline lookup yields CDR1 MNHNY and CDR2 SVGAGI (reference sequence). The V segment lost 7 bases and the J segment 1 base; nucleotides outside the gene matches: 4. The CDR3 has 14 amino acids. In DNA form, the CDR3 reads TGTGCCAGCACCATACAGGGGGCCCAAGAGACCCAGTACTTC. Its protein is CASTIQGAQETQYF.

DNA for the CDR3: TGCGCCAGCAGCCTCCACGACACCTACCGAGAGACCCAGTACTTC. Protein sequence: CASSLHDTYRETQYF. This rearrangement joins TRBV4-1 to TRBJ2-5; D is unresolved. This CDR3 comprises 15 residues. The germline gives CDR1 MGHRA, CDR2 YSYEKL. V was clipped by 4 bases and J by 4 bases, with 16 bases between them.

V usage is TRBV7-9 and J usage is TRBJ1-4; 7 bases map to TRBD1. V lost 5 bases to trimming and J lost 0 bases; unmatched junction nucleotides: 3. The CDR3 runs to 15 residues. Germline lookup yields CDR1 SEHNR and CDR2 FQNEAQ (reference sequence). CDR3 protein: CASSPQGPTNEKLFF. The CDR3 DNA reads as TGTGCCAGCAGCCCACAGGGGCCAACTAATGAAAAACTGTTTTTT.

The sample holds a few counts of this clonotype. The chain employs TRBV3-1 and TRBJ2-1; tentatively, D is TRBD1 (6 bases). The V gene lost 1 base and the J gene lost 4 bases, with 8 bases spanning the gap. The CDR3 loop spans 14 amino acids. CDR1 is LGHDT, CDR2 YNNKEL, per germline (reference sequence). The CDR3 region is CASSQGGQYNEQFF. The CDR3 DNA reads TGTGCCAGCAGCCAAGGAGGACAGTACAATGAGCAGTTCTTC.

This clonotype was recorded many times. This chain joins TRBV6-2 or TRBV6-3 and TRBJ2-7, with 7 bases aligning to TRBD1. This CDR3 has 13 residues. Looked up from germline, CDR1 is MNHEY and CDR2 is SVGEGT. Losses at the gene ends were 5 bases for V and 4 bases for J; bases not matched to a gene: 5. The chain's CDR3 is CASSIPGGYEQYF. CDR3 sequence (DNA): TGTGCCAGCAGTATCCCAGGGGGTTACGAGCAGTACTTC.

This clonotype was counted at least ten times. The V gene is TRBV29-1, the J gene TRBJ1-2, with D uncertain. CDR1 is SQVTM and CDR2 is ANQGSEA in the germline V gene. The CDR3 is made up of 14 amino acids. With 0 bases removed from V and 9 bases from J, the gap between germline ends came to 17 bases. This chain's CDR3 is CSVEDPAGDYRYTF. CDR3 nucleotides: TGCAGCGTTGAAGATCCGGCAGGAGATTATCGCTACACCTTC.

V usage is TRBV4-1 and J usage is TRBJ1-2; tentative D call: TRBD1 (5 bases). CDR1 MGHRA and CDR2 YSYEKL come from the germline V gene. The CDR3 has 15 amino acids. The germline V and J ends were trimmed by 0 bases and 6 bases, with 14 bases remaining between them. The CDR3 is CASSQDGGSVNGYTF. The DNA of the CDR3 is TGCGCCAGCAGCCAAGATGGGGGTTCGGTTAATGGCTACACCTTC.

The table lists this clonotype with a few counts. Here the CDR3 reads CASSDGTGGIDTQYF. CDR3 in DNA: TGTGCCAGCAGCGACGGGACAGGGGGCATAGATACGCAGTATTTT. The chain is built from TRBV5-4 and TRBJ2-3, with 12 bases matching TRBD1. V shed 4 bases, J shed 5 bases, and the junction held 5 bases outside the gene matches. The CDR3 extends over 15 amino acids. Germline CDR1 reads SGHNT; CDR2 reads YYREEE (reference sequence).

Here the CDR3 reads CASSLGMGGNTEAFF. Here the CDR3 DNA reads TGTGCCAGCAGCTTAGGTATGGGGGGCAACACTGAAGCTTTCTTT. The chain combines TRBV7-3 with TRBJ1-1; tentatively, D is TRBD1 (6 bases). Germline loops: CDR1 SGHTA, CDR2 FQGTGA. This CDR3 has 15 amino acids. The V end lost 2 bases, the J end lost 2 bases, and 12 bases lay between the germline ends.

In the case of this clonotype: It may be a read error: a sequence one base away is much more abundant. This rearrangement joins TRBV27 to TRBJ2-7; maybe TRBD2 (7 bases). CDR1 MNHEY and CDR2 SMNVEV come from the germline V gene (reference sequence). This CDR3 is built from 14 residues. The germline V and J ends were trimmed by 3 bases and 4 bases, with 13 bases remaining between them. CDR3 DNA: TGTGCCAGCAGTTTGTACGGGGGGCAATACGAGCAGTACTTC. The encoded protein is CASSLYGGQYEQYF.

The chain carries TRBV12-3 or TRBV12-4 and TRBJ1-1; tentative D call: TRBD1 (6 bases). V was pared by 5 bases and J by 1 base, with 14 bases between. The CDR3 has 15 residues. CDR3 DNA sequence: TGTGCCAGCAGTCATTTCAGGGGAACGAACACTGAAGCTTTCTTT. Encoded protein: CASSHFRGTNTEAFF.

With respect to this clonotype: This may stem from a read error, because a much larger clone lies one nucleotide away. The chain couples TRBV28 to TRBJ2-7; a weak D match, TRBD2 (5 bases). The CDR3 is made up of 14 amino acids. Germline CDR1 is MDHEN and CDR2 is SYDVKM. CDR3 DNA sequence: TGTGCCAGCAGCTCCACCGGGGAAACCTACGGGCAGTACTTC. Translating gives CASSSTGETYGQYF.

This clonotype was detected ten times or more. CDR3 sequence reads: CATSDYVPLKYQPQHF. The DNA of the CDR3 is TGTGCCACCAGTGACTACGTCCCGCTGAAATATCAGCCCCAGCATTTT. V usage is TRBV24-1 and J usage is TRBJ1-5; no clear D gene. Trimming cost V 4 bases and J 5 bases, with 17 bases left between them. The CDR3 contains 16 residues. In germline, CDR1 is KGHDR, CDR2 SFDVKD.

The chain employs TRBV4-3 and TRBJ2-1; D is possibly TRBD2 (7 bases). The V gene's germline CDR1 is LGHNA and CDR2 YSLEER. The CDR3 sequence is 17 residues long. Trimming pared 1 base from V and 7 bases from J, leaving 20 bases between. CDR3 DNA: TGCGCCAGCAGCCAAGGATTAGGGGGGGCCGTAGGAAATGAGCAGTTCTTC. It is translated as CASSQGLGGAVGNEQFF.

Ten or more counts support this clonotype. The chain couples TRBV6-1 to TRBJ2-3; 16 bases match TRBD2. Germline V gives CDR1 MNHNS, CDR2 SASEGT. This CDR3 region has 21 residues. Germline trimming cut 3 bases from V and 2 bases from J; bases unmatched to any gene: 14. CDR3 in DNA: TGTGCCAGCAGTGAGGCCCTGGGACTAGCGGGAGGGTTCCCCGCCACAGATACGCAGTATTTT. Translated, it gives CASSEALGLAGGFPATDTQYF.

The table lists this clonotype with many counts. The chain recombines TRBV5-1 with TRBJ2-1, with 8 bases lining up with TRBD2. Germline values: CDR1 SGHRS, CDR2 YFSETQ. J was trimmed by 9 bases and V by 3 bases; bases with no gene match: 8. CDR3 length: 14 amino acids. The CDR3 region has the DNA TGCGCCAGCAGCTCTACTGGACTAGCCAGTGAGCAGTTCTTC. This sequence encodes CASSSTGLASEQFF.

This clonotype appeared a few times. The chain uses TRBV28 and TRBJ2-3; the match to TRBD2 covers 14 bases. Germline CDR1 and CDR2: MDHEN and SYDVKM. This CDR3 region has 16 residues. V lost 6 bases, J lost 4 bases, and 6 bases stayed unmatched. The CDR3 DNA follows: TGTGCCAGCAGGGACCCGGGACTAGCGGGAGCAGATACGCAGTATTTT. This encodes CASRDPGLAGADTQYF.

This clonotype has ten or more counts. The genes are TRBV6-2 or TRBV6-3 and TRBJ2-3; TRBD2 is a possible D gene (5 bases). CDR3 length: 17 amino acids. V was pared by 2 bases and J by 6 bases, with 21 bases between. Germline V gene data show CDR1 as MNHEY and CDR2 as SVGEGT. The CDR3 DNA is TGTGCCAGCAGTTACGAATACGGGGATACTGCACCGGATACGCAGTATTTT. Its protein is CASSYEYGDTAPDTQYF.

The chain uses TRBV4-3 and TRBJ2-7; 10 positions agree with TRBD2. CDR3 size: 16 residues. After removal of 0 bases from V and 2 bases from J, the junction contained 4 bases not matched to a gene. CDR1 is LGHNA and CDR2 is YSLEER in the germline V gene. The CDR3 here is CASSQDAAGGPYEQYF. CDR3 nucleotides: TGCGCCAGCAGCCAAGATGCAGCGGGAGGGCCCTACGAGCAGTACTTC.

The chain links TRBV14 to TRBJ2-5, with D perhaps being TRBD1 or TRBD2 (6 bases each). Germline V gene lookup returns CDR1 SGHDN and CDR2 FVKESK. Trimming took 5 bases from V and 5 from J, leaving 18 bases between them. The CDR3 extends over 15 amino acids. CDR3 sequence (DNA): TGTGCCAGCAGCGTACGTCCCGGGGGCCGCGAGACCCAGTACTTC. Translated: CASSVRPGGRETQYF.